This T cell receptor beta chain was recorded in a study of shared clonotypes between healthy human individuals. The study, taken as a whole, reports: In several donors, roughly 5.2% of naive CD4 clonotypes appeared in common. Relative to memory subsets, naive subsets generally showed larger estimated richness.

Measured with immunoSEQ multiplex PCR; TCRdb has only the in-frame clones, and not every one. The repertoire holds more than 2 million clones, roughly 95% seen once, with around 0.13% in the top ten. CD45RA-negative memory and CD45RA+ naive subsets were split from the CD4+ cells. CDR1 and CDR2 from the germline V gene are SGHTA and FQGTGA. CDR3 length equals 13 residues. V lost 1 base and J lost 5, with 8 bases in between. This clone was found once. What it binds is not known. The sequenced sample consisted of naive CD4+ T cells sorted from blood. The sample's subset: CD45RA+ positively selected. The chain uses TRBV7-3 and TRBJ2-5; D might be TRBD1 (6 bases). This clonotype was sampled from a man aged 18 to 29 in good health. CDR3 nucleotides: TGTGCCAGCAGCTTAATACAGGGCGAGACCCAGTACTTC. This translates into CASSLIQGETQYF.